Each of the 21 T cell receptor beta chains below was sequenced from the same sample in a study of neurological immune-mediated disorders. TCRdb itself ran the 5' RACE reads through MiXCR, one entry per CDR3 protein. The data contain 70,000 to 95,000 distinct CDR3 sequences, about 15% of them seen just once; the ten biggest clones take up roughly 15%. Sequences were obtained from PBMCs. These receptors were obtained from a woman between 40 and 50 years old in good health.

In this sample, this clonotype turned up many times. J is TRBJ2-2 and V is TRBV5-6; D may be TRBD1 (6 bases). Germline CDR1 reads SGHDT; CDR2 reads YYEEEE. V dropped 0 bases and J dropped 2 bases, with 14 bases sitting between them. This CDR3 contains 17 residues. The CDR3 loop is CASSLAWDTINTGELFF. The CDR3 DNA reads TGTGCCAGCAGCTTGGCCTGGGACACGATAAACACCGGGGAGCTGTTTTTT.

This clonotype showed up many times. This chain joins TRBV10-3 and TRBJ1-1; tentative D call: TRBD1 (6 bases). Germline CDR1 and CDR2: ENHRY and SYGVKD. V was pared by 10 bases and J by 6 bases, with 18 bases between. The CDR3 totals 13 residues. CDR3 region: CATARGGWAEAFF. CDR3 in DNA: TGTGCCACCGCAAGGGGGGGATGGGCTGAAGCTTTCTTT.

At least ten counts were recorded for this clonotype. The V gene is TRBV5-6, the J gene TRBJ2-5; maybe TRBD2 (6 bases). CDR3 length: 15 residues. Trimming cost V 1 base and J 5 bases, with 15 bases left between them. The germline CDR1 and CDR2 sequences are SGHDT and YYEEEE. The CDR3: CASSLQPGGGETQYF. The CDR3 DNA reads TGTGCCAGCAGCTTGCAGCCCGGAGGAGGGGAGACCCAGTACTTC. Supplemented by reference TRBV5-6 and TRBJ2-5, the full variable domain reads DAGVTQSPTHLIKTRGQQVTLRCSPKSGHDTVSWYQQALGQGPQFIFQYYEEEERQRGNFPDRFSGHQFPNYSSELNVNALLLGDSALYLCASSLQPGGGETQYFGPGTRLLVL.

At least ten counts were recorded for this clonotype. The CDR3 loop is CASSPDSRSYGYTF. The CDR3 nucleotides are TGCGCCAGCAGCCCAGACAGCAGATCCTATGGCTACACCTTC. V gene TRBV5-1 combines with J gene TRBJ1-2, with TRBD1 as a possible D gene (5 bases). V lost 4 bases and J 4 bases, leaving 14 bases between the germline ends. CDR1 is SGHRS, CDR2 YFSETQ, per germline. The CDR3 length is 14 residues.

There are many counts of this clonotype. This chain uses TRBV6-5 with TRBJ2-7, with TRBD1 matching 10 bases. CDR3 length: 15 amino acids. V was pared by 7 bases and J by 5 bases, with 11 bases of the junction left unmatched. The germline V gene has CDR1 MNHEY and CDR2 SVGAGI. CDR3 residues: CASTPATGGWDEQYF. The CDR3 nucleotides read TGTGCCAGCACTCCCGCGACAGGGGGCTGGGACGAGCAGTACTTC.

This chain uses TRBV5-1 with TRBJ1-1; TRBD1 is a possible D gene (6 bases). The CDR3 is 12 residues long. With 4 bases removed from V and 7 bases from J, the gap between germline ends came to 11 bases. Per germline, CDR1 SGHRS and CDR2 YFSETQ. The CDR3 nucleotides read TGCGCCAGCAGCGAGGGGGGAAGTGAAGCTTTCTTT. This translates into CASSEGGSEAFF.

This clonotype was counted only a few times. V gene TRBV6-2 or TRBV6-3 combines with J gene TRBJ1-1; D not certain. The CDR3 has 12 residues. The germline V gene encodes CDR1 MNHEY and CDR2 SVGEGT. V lost 2 bases, J lost 7 bases, and 8 bases lay in between. The CDR3: CASSYKHSEAFF. CDR3 coding DNA: TGTGCCAGCAGTTACAAACACAGTGAAGCTTTCTTT.

The sample holds many counts of this clonotype. This CDR3 is CASSLRGGDETQYF. Here the CDR3 DNA reads TGTGCCAGCAGTTTAAGGGGGGGGGATGAGACCCAGTACTTC. This chain connects TRBV12-3 or TRBV12-4 to TRBJ2-5; maybe TRBD2 (7 bases). The CDR3 covers 14 residues. The germline V and J ends were trimmed by 2 bases and 5 bases, with 12 bases remaining between them.

This clonotype was recorded at least ten times. J is TRBJ2-1 and V is TRBV12-3 or TRBV12-4; 8 bases are shared with TRBD1. With 3 bases clipped from V and 4 bases from J, the junction kept 8 bases outside the gene matches. The CDR3 runs 16 residues. The CDR3 sequence: CASSFPRDRSYNEQFF. DNA of the CDR3: TGTGCCAGCAGTTTCCCCCGGGACAGGTCTTACAATGAGCAGTTCTTC.

This clonotype was picked up many times. The chain joins TRBV20-1 to TRBJ2-1, with TRBD2 matching 8 bases. J lost 5 bases, V lost 3 bases, and 15 bases had no gene match. The CDR3 runs 17 residues. Germline V CDR1 and CDR2: DFQATT, SNEGSKA (reference sequence). The DNA of the CDR3 is TGCAGTGCTAGTCATGCGGGGGGCACTCGGGATAACAATGAGCAGTTCTTC. It codes for CSASHAGGTRDNNEQFF.

In this sample, this clonotype turned up many times. The J gene is TRBJ1-3, the V gene TRBV18; a possible D gene is TRBD1 (6 bases). V was trimmed by 1 base and J by 3 bases, leaving 13 bases between them. The CDR3 loop spans 16 amino acids. CDR1 is KGHSH, CDR2 LQKENI, per germline. The CDR3, as DNA: TGTGCCAGCTCACCACGTACGGGGGCCGATGGAAACACCATATATTTT. This gives the protein CASSPRTGADGNTIYF.

This clonotype was seen at least ten times. The gene calls are TRBV7-2 and TRBJ2-2, with D possibly matching TRBD2 (5 bases). The CDR3 runs to 14 residues. V was trimmed by 6 bases and J by 1 base, leaving 9 bases between them. Germline CDR1 and CDR2: SGHTA and FQGNSA. The CDR3 DNA sequence: TGTGCCAGCAGTCCTAGCCTGAACACCGGGGAGCTGTTTTTT. As protein: CASSPSLNTGELFF.

This clonotype occurred a few times. The V call is TRBV4-1, the J call TRBJ1-2; 11 nucleotides match TRBD1. The CDR3 loop spans 15 amino acids. Per germline, CDR1 MGHRA and CDR2 YSYEKL. With V trimmed by 1 base and J by 10 bases, 8 bases remained unmatched. CDR3 in amino acids: CASSQVPRDRGYYTF. CDR3 DNA sequence: TGCGCCAGCAGCCAAGTTCCCCGGGACAGGGGGTACTACACCTTC.

This clonotype was observed many times. The gene calls are TRBV20-1 and TRBJ1-2, with TRBD1 matching over 9 bases. Germline values: CDR1 DFQATT, CDR2 SNEGSKA (reference sequence). CDR3 length: 14 residues. The ends lost 0 bases at V and 8 bases at J; junction bases unmatched: 7. CDR3: CSARDPGTGKGYTF. In DNA form, the CDR3 reads TGCAGTGCTAGAGATCCCGGGACAGGGAAAGGCTACACCTTC.

This clonotype was observed a handful of times. The rearrangement links TRBV5-1 to TRBJ2-1; TRBD2 matches at 9 bases. Germline V gene lookup returns CDR1 SGHRS and CDR2 YFSETQ. The CDR3 runs 15 residues. Trimming took 1 base from V and 7 from J; bases not matched to a gene: 6. The CDR3 region is CASSLKAGGVNEQFF. CDR3 bases: TGCGCCAGCAGCTTGAAGGCGGGAGGGGTGAATGAGCAGTTCTTC. Filled out from reference TRBV5-1 and TRBJ2-1, the complete variable domain reads KAGVTQTPRYLIKTRGQQVTLSCSPISGHRSVSWYQQTPGQGLQFLFEYFSETQRNKGNFPGRFSGRQFSNSRSEMNVSTLELGDSALYLCASSLKAGGVNEQFFGPGTRLTVL.

This clonotype was seen repeatedly, ten times or more. V gene TRBV4-3 combines with J gene TRBJ2-2, with 8 bases lining up with TRBD2. CDR3 length: 17 amino acids. Trimming took 6 bases from V and 7 from J; bases not matched to a gene: 16. CDR1 and CDR2 (germline): LGHNA, YSLEER. The DNA of the CDR3 is TGCGCCAGCAGTCGGTTGGGGAGCGGGGGATTTGTCGGGGAGCTGTTTTTT. Protein sequence: CASSRLGSGGFVGELFF.

This clonotype has a count of ten or more. The rearrangement uses TRBV6-5 and TRBJ2-5; TRBD1 or TRBD2 may be the D gene (6 bases each). Germline V gene lookup returns CDR1 MNHEY and CDR2 SVGAGI. Deletions cut 0 bases from V and 4 bases from J, with 12 bases between. This CDR3 spans 15 amino acids. The CDR3 is CASSYSTGARETQYF. DNA for the CDR3: TGTGCCAGCAGTTACTCGACGGGGGCCCGAGAGACCCAGTACTTC.

This clonotype came up many times. The V gene is TRBV7-9, the J gene TRBJ2-5; 9 bases match TRBD2. Unmatched junction bases numbered 2, after V lost 5 bases and J lost 4 bases. Germline CDR1 is SEHNR and CDR2 is FQNEAQ (reference sequence). The length of the CDR3 is 13 residues. As DNA, the CDR3 is TGTGCCAGCAGCGGAGCGGGGGGAGAGACCCAGTACTTC. Its translation is CASSGAGGETQYF.

This clonotype was recorded at least ten times. This chain links TRBV6-2 or TRBV6-3 with TRBJ1-1, with a tentative D call TRBD1 (5 bases). The V and J ends lost 7 bases and 5 bases respectively, with 20 bases between them. The CDR3 is 15 residues long. Germline V gene lookup returns CDR1 MNHEY and CDR2 SVGEGT. CDR3 in amino acids: CASTDWGVRGTEAFF. CDR3 DNA: TGTGCCAGCACCGACTGGGGGGTCCGTGGAACTGAAGCTTTCTTT.

This chain connects TRBV5-6 to TRBJ1-3; 9 bases match TRBD1. Germline-derived CDR1 and CDR2 are SGHDT and YYEEEE. The ends lost 1 base at V and 2 bases at J; junction bases unmatched: 13. The CDR3 runs 19 residues. This CDR3 reads CASSLRQQGARTAGNTIYF. The CDR3 nucleotides read TGTGCCAGCAGCTTGAGGCAACAGGGGGCGCGGACTGCTGGAAACACCATATATTTT.

This clonotype was seen ten or more times. The chain links TRBV3-1 to TRBJ2-1; D remains unclear. The CDR3 spans 15 residues. Germline V CDR1 and CDR2: LGHDT, YNNKEL (reference sequence). V lost 5 bases to trimming and J lost 2 bases, with 13 bases between them. CDR3 protein: CASSSSQEAYNEQFF. CDR3 DNA: TGTGCCAGCAGCTCCTCCCAAGAGGCCTACAATGAGCAGTTCTTC.